A single sample gave rise to the 21 T cell receptor beta chains below, sequenced in a study of T cells in Graves' hyperthyroidism and ophthalmopathy. Amplification yielded TCR beta CDR3 regions, with RNA transcripts as the source. HTBI primers were the set used in a first-round RT-PCR of the TCR CDR3. TCRdb reprocessed the multiplex PCR reads via MiXCR and lists one record per CDR3 protein. The repertoire holds 500,000 to 650,000 distinct CDR3 sequences, with about 14% as singletons. Sequencing was performed on blood. These receptors all come from a woman aged 40-49 years with Graves' hyperthyroidism.

At least ten counts were recorded for this clonotype. This chain uses TRBV10-3 with TRBJ2-5; 12 bases match TRBD2. V lost 2 bases and J lost 1; bases outside the gene matches: 5. Germline V gives CDR1 ENHRY, CDR2 SYGVKD. This CDR3 region has 17 residues. The CDR3 protein is CAISEGLAGTSQETQYF. The CDR3 nucleotides are TGTGCCATCAGTGAGGGACTAGCGGGAACCTCCCAAGAGACCCAGTACTTC.

This clonotype was counted only a few times. This chain joins TRBV5-1 and TRBJ2-5; D unresolved. This CDR3 is built from 14 residues. CDR1 is SGHRS, CDR2 YFSETQ, per germline. V was shortened by 1 base and J by 5 bases, with 12 bases between the two germline ends. CDR3 bases: TGCGCCAGCAGCTTGATGACCCCCGGGGAGACCCAGTACTTC. This gives the protein CASSLMTPGETQYF.

The V gene is TRBV5-8, the J gene TRBJ1-3; 11 nucleotides agree with TRBD1. Germline values: CDR1 SGHTS, CDR2 YDEGEE. V lost 4 bases and J lost 3; bases outside the gene matches: 6. The CDR3 extends over 16 amino acids. The CDR3 is CASSRQDRGLGNTIYF. CDR3 DNA: TGTGCCAGCAGCAGACAGGACAGGGGGCTTGGAAACACCATATATTTT. The whole variable domain, remainder taken from reference TRBV5-8 and TRBJ1-3, is EAGVTQSPTHLIKTRGQQATLRCSPISGHTSVYWYQQALGLGLQFLLWYDEGEERNRGNFPPRFSGRQFPNYSSELNVNALELEDSALYLCASSRQDRGLGNTIYFGEGSWLTVV.

At least ten counts were recorded for this clonotype. The DNA for the CDR3 is TGTGCCAGCAGCTTAGGACATAACGCGAACACCGGGGAGCTGTTTTTT. Its protein is CASSLGHNANTGELFF. This chain joins TRBV7-2 and TRBJ2-2; D gene uncertain. Between the trimmed V and J ends, which lost 1 base and 0 bases, there was a span of 9 bases. The CDR3 covers 16 residues. Germline V lookup: CDR1 SGHTA, CDR2 FQGNSA.

For this clonotype: Sequence at one end of the junction differs from germline and may be a read error. The CDR3 DNA reads TGCGCCGGCAGCCTCCAACCTCATTCCCAAGAGACCCAGTACTTC. Its translation is CAGSLQPHSQETQYF. The chain has TRBV5-1 and TRBJ2-5; no reliable D call. Germline CDR1 reads SGHRS; CDR2 reads YFSETQ. The length of the CDR3 is 15 residues.

This clonotype was found many times. The chain couples TRBV7-2 to TRBJ2-1; 9 bases are shared with TRBD2. The CDR3 has 15 residues. CDR1 and CDR2 from the germline V gene are SGHTA and FQGNSA. After removal of 4 bases from V and 4 bases from J, the junction contained 5 bases not matched to a gene. CDR3 coding DNA: TGTGCCAGCAGCTCCGGACTAGCGATATACAATGAGCAGTTCTTC. This gives the protein CASSSGLAIYNEQFF. Full variable domain (rest looked up from reference TRBV7-2 and TRBJ2-1): GAGVSQSPSNKVTEKGKDVELRCDPISGHTALYWYRQSLGQGLEFLIYFQGNSAPDKSGLPSDRFSAERTGGSVSTLTIQRTQQEDSAVYLCASSSGLAIYNEQFFGPGTRLTVL.

This clonotype was recorded many times. The chain has TRBV18 and TRBJ2-5, with D maybe TRBD1 (6 bases). The V and J ends lost 2 bases and 10 bases respectively, with 17 bases between them. The CDR3 is 14 amino acids. Germline-derived CDR1 and CDR2 are KGHSH and LQKENI. For the CDR3, the DNA is TGTGCCAGCTCACCAGTGATGGGACATCGGGACCAGTACTTC. This gives the protein CASSPVMGHRDQYF.

The table lists this clonotype with many counts. The CDR3 reads CASSAGQAGGEQFF. CDR3 nucleotide sequence: TGCGCCAGCAGCGCCGGACAGGCCGGAGGTGAGCAGTTCTTC. The chain has TRBV5-1 and TRBJ2-1, with 7 bases fitting TRBD1. The CDR3 has 14 residues. CDR1 is SGHRS and CDR2 is YFSETQ in the germline V gene. Losses at the gene ends were 4 bases for V and 9 bases for J; bases not matched to a gene: 10.

For this clonotype: At one boundary the junction diverges from the germline segment, which might be a read error. The chain combines TRBV20-1 with TRBJ2-3; TRBD2 matches at 14 bases. The CDR3 has 17 amino acids. Germline values: CDR1 DFQATT, CDR2 SNEGSKA (reference sequence). This CDR3 reads CSASAGTSGSGTDAQYF. CDR3 DNA sequence: TGCAGTGCTTCCGCCGGGACTAGCGGGAGCGGTACAGATGCGCAGTATTTT.

This clonotype was detected many times. J is TRBJ2-7 and V is TRBV5-1; weak D call: TRBD2 (5 bases). The CDR3 is 16 amino acids. Germline V lookup: CDR1 SGHRS, CDR2 YFSETQ. V was trimmed by 4 bases and J by 3 bases, leaving 20 bases between them. This CDR3 reads CASSTRGEEKYYEQYF. As DNA, the CDR3 is TGCGCCAGCAGCACTCGGGGAGAAGAGAAATACTACGAGCAGTACTTC.

CDR3 residues: CASSLEEVDTGELFF. CDR3 nucleotides: TGTGCCAGCAGCTTAGAGGAGGTAGACACCGGGGAGCTGTTTTTT. The chain has TRBV7-9 and TRBJ2-2; maybe TRBD2 (5 bases). The length of the CDR3 is 15 residues. Trimming took off 1 base at V and 3 bases at J, with 9 bases between the two ends. CDR1 and CDR2 (germline): SEHNR, FQNEAQ (reference sequence).

This clonotype appeared a single time. J is TRBJ1-1 and V is TRBV6-2 or TRBV6-3; D not resolved. The V and J ends lost 6 bases and 5 bases respectively, with 19 bases between them. CDR3 length: 15 residues. The germline CDR1 and CDR2 sequences are MNHEY and SVGEGT. CDR3 region: CASSFQGARGTEAFF. Written as DNA, the CDR3 is TGTGCCAGCAGCTTTCAAGGTGCACGAGGGACTGAAGCTTTCTTT.

This clonotype came up many times. This rearrangement joins TRBV28 to TRBJ2-3; 7 positions agree with TRBD1. The ends lost 3 bases at V and 3 bases at J; junction bases unmatched: 15. The germline V gene has CDR1 MDHEN and CDR2 SYDVKM. The CDR3 runs to 18 residues. The CDR3 DNA reads TGTGCCAGCAGTTTTTCCCCCGAGACAGGGTTGGGAACAGATACGCAGTATTTT. Residues: CASSFSPETGLGTDTQYF.

This clonotype occurred many times. The chain is built from TRBV2 and TRBJ2-1; 12 bases map to TRBD2. The CDR3 extends over 18 amino acids. V was clipped by 6 bases and J by 4 bases; unmatched bases: 13. The germline CDR1 and CDR2 sequences are SNHLY and FYNNEI. The DNA for the CDR3 is TGTGCCAGCAGGGAATGGACTAGCGGGATCACCAAATACAATGAGCAGTTCTTC. Protein sequence: CASREWTSGITKYNEQFF.

This clonotype was seen at least ten times. The V and J genes are TRBV6-5 and TRBJ2-7; D is undetermined. This CDR3 has 16 residues. Germline V lookup: CDR1 MNHEY, CDR2 SVGAGI. Deletions cut 0 bases from V and 7 bases from J, with 19 bases between. CDR3 residues: CASSYSPEAGFLEQYF. The DNA for the CDR3 is TGTGCCAGCAGTTACTCGCCAGAGGCAGGATTTTTGGAGCAGTACTTC.

This clonotype has a handful of counts. The chain couples TRBV20-1 to TRBJ2-7; TRBD1 is a possible D gene (6 bases). The CDR3 has 15 residues. Germline V CDR1 and CDR2: DFQATT, SNEGSKA (reference sequence). The V end lost 0 bases, the J end lost 1 base, and 13 bases lay between the germline ends. The CDR3 nucleotides read TGCAGTGCTAGAGATCGAGGGGGAGCTTCCTACGAGCAGTACTTC. Encoded protein: CSARDRGGASYEQYF.

There are many counts of this clonotype. V and J are TRBV30 and TRBJ2-1; TRBD2 might be the D (6 bases). CDR1 and CDR2 from the germline V gene are GTSNPN and SVGIG (reference sequence). The germline V and J ends were trimmed by 2 bases and 5 bases, with 13 bases remaining between them. This CDR3 has 14 residues. DNA for the CDR3: TGTGCCTGGAGTACCGGGACTGGGAACAATGAGCAGTTCTTC. Protein product: CAWSTGTGNNEQFF.

The CDR3 loop is CASSYSAGGPWETQYF. CDR3 bases: TGTGCCAGCAGTTACTCGGCGGGAGGGCCCTGGGAGACCCAGTACTTC. The chain couples TRBV6-5 to TRBJ2-5; 9 bases are shared with TRBD2. The CDR3 is made up of 16 amino acids. Germline CDR1 reads MNHEY; CDR2 reads SVGAGI. V shed 0 bases, J shed 5 bases, and the junction held 7 bases outside the gene matches.

The table lists this clonotype with a few counts. The chain combines TRBV20-1 with TRBJ2-7; unclear D gene. Trimming took off 7 bases at V and 1 base at J, with 14 bases between the two ends. The CDR3 length is 13 residues. Germline V gene data show CDR1 as DFQATT and CDR2 as SNEGSKA (reference sequence). The CDR3, as DNA: TGCAGTGTCCGCCGCCGGGCTTCCTACGAGCAGTACTTC. Translated: CSVRRRASYEQYF.

This clonotype showed up many times. The gene calls are TRBV12-3 or TRBV12-4 and TRBJ1-2; D is possibly TRBD1 (6 bases). V was trimmed by 7 bases and J by 7 bases, leaving 16 bases between them. The CDR3 extends over 13 amino acids. In DNA, the CDR3 is TGTGCCAGCAATTCGGGGGCCCATGGTGGCTACACCTTC. It yields the protein CASNSGAHGGYTF.

This clonotype was counted between two and nine times. Given the absence of the conserved phenylalanine or tryptophan at the CDR3 end, a read error is likely. The V gene is TRBV12-3 or TRBV12-4, the J gene TRBJ2-3; 9 positions match TRBD2. This CDR3 spans 15 amino acids. The trim removed 5 bases at V and 4 bases at J, leaving 7 bases unmatched. CDR3 DNA: TGTGCCAGCAGTCCCCCAGCGGGAGGCCCAGATACGCAGTATTCT. Its translation: CASSPPAGGPDTQYS.